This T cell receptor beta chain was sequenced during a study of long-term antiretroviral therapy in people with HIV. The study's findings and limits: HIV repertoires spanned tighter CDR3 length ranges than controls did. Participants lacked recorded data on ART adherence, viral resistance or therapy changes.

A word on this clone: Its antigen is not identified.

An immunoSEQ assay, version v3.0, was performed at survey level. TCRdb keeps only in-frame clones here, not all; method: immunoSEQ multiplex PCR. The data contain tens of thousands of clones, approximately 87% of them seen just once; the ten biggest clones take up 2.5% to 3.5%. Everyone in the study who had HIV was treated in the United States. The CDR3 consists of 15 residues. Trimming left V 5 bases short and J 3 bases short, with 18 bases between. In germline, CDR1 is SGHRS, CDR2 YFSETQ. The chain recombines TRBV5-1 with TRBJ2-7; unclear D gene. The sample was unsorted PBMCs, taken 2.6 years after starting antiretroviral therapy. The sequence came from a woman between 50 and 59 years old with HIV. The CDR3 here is CASSFGVFPNYEQYF. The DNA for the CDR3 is TGCGCCAGCAGTTTCGGCGTATTCCCGAACTACGAGCAGTACTTC. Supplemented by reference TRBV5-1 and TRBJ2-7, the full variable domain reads KAGVTQTPRYLIKTRGQQVTLSCSPISGHRSVSWYQQTPGQGLQFLFEYFSETQRNKGNFPGRFSGRQFSNSRSEMNVSTLELGDSALYLCASSFGVFPNYEQYFGPGTRLTVT.